The next 2 T cell receptor beta chains were all read from a single sample in a study of blood T cell repertoires in COVID-19 (dated by TCRdb to 2020 to 2021). Receptor amplification or capture employed the immunoSEQ multiplex PCR assay. TCRdb holds this immuneACCESS table with in-frame rearrangements only. Some clones are missing; in checked studies, unresolved V genes explain under half, and the rest has no known cause. This sample lists under 150,000 clones; around 80% were detected once. The ten largest clones take up 1.5% to 2% of the sample. The sample comprised peripheral blood. Receptors originate from a man between 65 and 80 years old with acute or convalescent COVID-19.

This rearrangement joins TRBV27 to TRBJ1-2; D call uncertain. The ends were cut back, 5 bases at V and 4 bases at J, with 14 bases in the middle. Looked up from germline, CDR1 is MNHEY and CDR2 is SMNVEV (reference sequence). This CDR3 comprises 14 residues. CDR3 in DNA: TGTGCCAGCAGTCCGCGGCAGCGCTTCTATGGCTACACCTTC. It translates to CASSPRQRFYGYTF.

V usage is TRBV15 and J usage is TRBJ2-3; a weak D match, TRBD1 (5 bases). Trimming cost V 1 base and J 2 bases, with 10 bases left between them. The germline CDR1 and CDR2 sequences are LNHNV and YYDKDF (reference sequence). This CDR3 contains 15 residues. CDR3 nucleotides: TGTGCCACCAGCAGAGTGGTGGACAACACAGATACGCAGTATTTT. It specifies CATSRVVDNTDTQYF. The variable domain in full, with the rest retrieved from reference TRBV15 and TRBJ2-3, is DAMVIQNPRYQVTQFGKPVTLSCSQTLNHNVMYWYQQKSSQAPKLLFHYYDKDFNNEADTPDNFQSRRPNTSFCFLDIRSPGLGDTAMYLCATSRVVDNTDTQYFGPGTRLTVL.